The rows below give T cell receptor beta chains drawn from one sample of a study of response to subunit inactivated influenza vaccine. TCRdb re-analysed the RT-PCR reads in MiXCR, keeping a single row per CDR3 protein. Of approximately 730,000 distinct CDR3 sequences listed, 14% were seen once; the top ten hold 6% to 8%. Sequences were derived from PBMCs from blood, sampled around two weeks before vaccination. The receptors come from a man aged 45 to 65 who received an inactivated influenza vaccine. The CDR3 runs from the conserved cysteine through the conserved F or W. Fields, in order: D gene, J gene, V gene, clone size, CDR3 DNA, CDR3 protein. The D gene is left open where the match is weak. The size of a clone is reported for some rows only, either as once, few or many, or as a class for expanded clones.

d_gene: .; j_gene: TRBJ1-1; v_gene: TRBV29-1; abundance: .; CDR3nt: TGCAGCGTTGAAAAAGGGCAGGGAAACACTGAAGCTTTCTTT; CDR3aa: CSVEKGQGNTEAFF
d_gene: TRBD1; j_gene: TRBJ1-1; v_gene: TRBV27; abundance: few; CDR3nt: TGTGCCAGCAGCTCCCTTGTGGGACAGGGCTTGACTGAAGCTTTCTTT; CDR3aa: CASSSLVGQGLTEAFF
d_gene: TRBD1; j_gene: TRBJ2-3; v_gene: TRBV28; abundance: few; CDR3nt: TGTGCCAGCAGCCCCAACAGGGGAGGCACAGATACGCAGTATTTT; CDR3aa: CASSPNRGGTDTQYF
d_gene: .; j_gene: TRBJ1-6; v_gene: TRBV4-3; abundance: few; CDR3nt: TGCGCCAGCAGCCAAGGCGGGCGGAAAAATTCACCCCTCCACTTT; CDR3aa: CASSQGGRKNSPLHF
d_gene: TRBD1; j_gene: TRBJ2-5; v_gene: TRBV5-1; abundance: .; CDR3nt: TGCGCCAGCAGCTTGAGCTCGGTCAGGGGGCAAGAGACCCAGTACTTC; CDR3aa: CASSLSSVRGQETQYF
d_gene: TRBD2; j_gene: TRBJ2-1; v_gene: TRBV20-1; abundance: .; CDR3nt: TGCAGTGCCCGGGGGGTAGCGGGGGACAATGAGCAGTTCTTC; CDR3aa: CSARGVAGDNEQFF
d_gene: TRBD2; j_gene: TRBJ2-5; v_gene: TRBV7-7; abundance: many; CDR3nt: TGTGCCAGCAGCATCTCGGGACTACAAGAGACCCAGTACTTC; CDR3aa: CASSISGLQETQYF
d_gene: .; j_gene: TRBJ1-2; v_gene: TRBV29-1; abundance: few; CDR3nt: TGCAGCGTTGAAGCAAGAAACTATGGCTACACCTTC; CDR3aa: CSVEARNYGYTF
d_gene: .; j_gene: TRBJ2-3; v_gene: TRBV25-1; abundance: .; CDR3nt: TGTGCCACAAGCACAGCCTACGGCACAGATACGCAGTATTTT; CDR3aa: CATSTAYGTDTQYF
d_gene: TRBD2; j_gene: TRBJ2-3; v_gene: TRBV12-3/TRBV12-4; abundance: few; CDR3nt: TGTGCCAGCAGTTTTCCTAGCGGGAGGCACACTAGCACAGATACGCAGTATTTT; CDR3aa: CASSFPSGRHTSTDTQYF
d_gene: .; j_gene: TRBJ2-3; v_gene: TRBV30; abundance: .; CDR3nt: TGTGCCTGGAGTGTCGGCGGTAACACAGATACGCAGTCTTTT; CDR3aa: CAWSVGGNTDTQSF
d_gene: TRBD2; j_gene: TRBJ2-3; v_gene: TRBV7-8; abundance: .; CDR3nt: TGTGCCAGCAGCTTACACAGACTAGCGGGGGGGCCAGAAGATACGCAGTATTTT; CDR3aa: CASSLHRLAGGPEDTQYF
d_gene: TRBD2; j_gene: TRBJ2-1; v_gene: TRBV5-1; abundance: few; CDR3nt: TGCGCCAGCAGCTTTTTGGGACTAGCGTCCAATGAGCAGTTCTTC; CDR3aa: CASSFLGLASNEQFF
d_gene: .; j_gene: TRBJ2-1; v_gene: TRBV19; abundance: few; CDR3nt: TGTGCCAGTAGTATAGGTAGAACCTACAATGAGCAGTTCTTC; CDR3aa: CASSIGRTYNEQFF
d_gene: .; j_gene: TRBJ2-1; v_gene: TRBV15; abundance: few; CDR3nt: TGTGCCACCAGCAGAGAGGAAGCGGGCTACAATGAGCAGTTCTTC; CDR3aa: CATSREEAGYNEQFF
d_gene: .; j_gene: TRBJ2-3; v_gene: TRBV5-4; abundance: many; CDR3nt: TGTGCCAGCAGCTCAGACCGCACAGATACGCAGTATTTT; CDR3aa: CASSSDRTDTQYF
d_gene: .; j_gene: TRBJ2-3; v_gene: TRBV4-1; abundance: .; CDR3nt: TGCGCCAGCAGCCATGGGACGTTGACTAGCACAGATACGCAGTATTTT; CDR3aa: CASSHGTLTSTDTQYF
d_gene: .; j_gene: TRBJ2-7; v_gene: TRBV18; abundance: .; CDR3nt: TGTGCCAGCTCACCACCCATGGGGTCCAGCTCCTACGAGCAGTACTTC; CDR3aa: CASSPPMGSSSYEQYF
d_gene: .; j_gene: TRBJ1-1; v_gene: TRBV20-1; abundance: few; CDR3nt: TGCAGTGCCCCAGCCGCGGGGGCTGGTACTGAAGCTTTCTTT; CDR3aa: CSAPAAGAGTEAFF
d_gene: .; j_gene: TRBJ1-3; v_gene: TRBV7-2; abundance: .; CDR3nt: TGTGCCAGCAGCTCCACGGGAAGAAACACCATATATTTT; CDR3aa: CASSSTGRNTIYF
d_gene: TRBD1; j_gene: TRBJ2-7; v_gene: TRBV5-6; abundance: .; CDR3nt: TGTGCCAGCAGCTCCCCGACAGGGGTCTCCTACGAGCAGTACTTC; CDR3aa: CASSSPTGVSYEQYF
d_gene: TRBD1; j_gene: TRBJ2-3; v_gene: TRBV7-6; abundance: .; CDR3nt: TGTGCCAGCAGCTTAGTTGGGACAGGGGGCCAAGATACGCAGTATTTT; CDR3aa: CASSLVGTGGQDTQYF
d_gene: TRBD2; j_gene: TRBJ2-4; v_gene: TRBV7-9; abundance: many; CDR3nt: TGTGCCAGCAGCTTGGGGGGGATCTTAGCCAAAAACATTCAGTACTTC; CDR3aa: CASSLGGILAKNIQYF
d_gene: TRBD1; j_gene: TRBJ1-3; v_gene: TRBV5-5; abundance: .; CDR3nt: TGTGCCAGCAGCACCGGACAGGGGGTTTCTGGAAACACCATATATTTT; CDR3aa: CASSTGQGVSGNTIYF
d_gene: TRBD1; j_gene: TRBJ2-7; v_gene: TRBV12-3/TRBV12-4; abundance: many; CDR3nt: TGTGCCAGCAGGGACCAGGGGGCAGACGAGCAGTACTTC; CDR3aa: CASRDQGADEQYF
d_gene: TRBD1; j_gene: TRBJ1-1; v_gene: TRBV6-5; abundance: few; CDR3nt: TGTGCCAGCAGTTACTATCCTCAGGGGGCCAACACTGAAGCTTTCTTT; CDR3aa: CASSYYPQGANTEAFF
d_gene: .; j_gene: TRBJ2-1; v_gene: TRBV20-1; abundance: .; CDR3nt: TGCAGTGCTAGCAAAGGGCCCGATAACAATGAGCAGTTCTTC; CDR3aa: CSASKGPDNNEQFF
d_gene: TRBD1; j_gene: TRBJ2-1; v_gene: TRBV5-4; abundance: .; CDR3nt: TGTGCCAGCAGCTTGGTGACAGGGAATGGGAATGAGCAGTTCTTC; CDR3aa: CASSLVTGNGNEQFF
d_gene: .; j_gene: TRBJ1-3; v_gene: TRBV20-1; abundance: .; CDR3nt: TGCAGTGCTAAAAGGGCAGGCTCTGGAAACACCATATATTTT; CDR3aa: CSAKRAGSGNTIYF
d_gene: .; j_gene: TRBJ1-2; v_gene: TRBV11-2; abundance: .; CDR3nt: TGTGCCAGCAGCGCGCAGAACTATGGCTACACCTTC; CDR3aa: CASSAQNYGYTF
d_gene: TRBD1; j_gene: TRBJ2-7; v_gene: TRBV28; abundance: many; CDR3nt: TGTGCCAGCAGTTCCCCGGGACAGGGAAGGTACGAGCAGTACTTC; CDR3aa: CASSSPGQGRYEQYF
d_gene: .; j_gene: TRBJ2-5; v_gene: TRBV20-1; abundance: few; CDR3nt: TGCAGTGCTCCCGGACCCTTCCAAGAGACCCAGTACTTC; CDR3aa: CSAPGPFQETQYF
d_gene: .; j_gene: TRBJ2-5; v_gene: TRBV24-1; abundance: .; CDR3nt: TGTGCCACCAGTGACTCTGGGGCAGAGGGGACCCAGTACTTC; CDR3aa: CATSDSGAEGTQYF
d_gene: .; j_gene: TRBJ1-6; v_gene: TRBV6-1; abundance: few; CDR3nt: TGTGCCAGCAGTGCAACAGGGTCCAATTCACCCCTCCACTTT; CDR3aa: CASSATGSNSPLHF
d_gene: TRBD1; j_gene: TRBJ1-1; v_gene: TRBV5-1; abundance: .; CDR3nt: TGCGCCAGCAGCGCCAGGACAGGGGGATTGAACACTGAAGCTTTCTTT; CDR3aa: CASSARTGGLNTEAFF
d_gene: TRBD1; j_gene: TRBJ2-1; v_gene: TRBV4-1; abundance: few; CDR3nt: TGCGCCAGCAGCCGGGACAGTCGAAGAGATGAGCAGTTCTTC; CDR3aa: CASSRDSRRDEQFF
d_gene: .; j_gene: TRBJ2-7; v_gene: TRBV10-3; abundance: few; CDR3nt: TGTGCCATCAGTGTAGTAACCGGGGCTTACGAGCAGTACTTC; CDR3aa: CAISVVTGAYEQYF
d_gene: TRBD2; j_gene: TRBJ2-1; v_gene: TRBV5-6; abundance: few; CDR3nt: TGTGCCAGCACCTCGCGCCGACTAGCGGGAGTGGATGAGCAGTTCTTC; CDR3aa: CASTSRRLAGVDEQFF
d_gene: TRBD1; j_gene: TRBJ2-7; v_gene: TRBV9; abundance: .; CDR3nt: TGTGCCTGCAGCGTAGGACAGGTCGAAGAGCAGTACTTC; CDR3aa: CACSVGQVEEQYF
d_gene: .; j_gene: TRBJ2-3; v_gene: TRBV7-9; abundance: many; CDR3nt: TGTGCCAGCAGTTTAGCGGTGAGCACAGATACGCAGTATTTT; CDR3aa: CASSLAVSTDTQYF
d_gene: TRBD2; j_gene: TRBJ2-1; v_gene: TRBV20-1; abundance: many; CDR3nt: TGCAGTGCTTCGAAGCGGGAGATTGTGAATGAGCAGTTCTTC; CDR3aa: CSASKREIVNEQFF